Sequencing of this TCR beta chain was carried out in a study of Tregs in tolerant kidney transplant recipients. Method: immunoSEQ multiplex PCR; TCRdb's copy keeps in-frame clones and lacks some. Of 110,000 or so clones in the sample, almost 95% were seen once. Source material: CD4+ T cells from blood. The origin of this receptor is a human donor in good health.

The CDR3 protein is CASSVASGNYEQYF. The CDR3 region has the DNA TGTGCCAGCAGCGTGGCTAGCGGGAACTACGAGCAGTACTTC. The chain joins TRBV9 to TRBJ2-7, with TRBD2 matching 9 bases. Germline CDR1 SGDLS, CDR2 YYNGEE. The CDR3 spans 14 residues. Trimming at V came to 2 bases and at J to 3 bases, leaving 3 bases not matched to a gene.